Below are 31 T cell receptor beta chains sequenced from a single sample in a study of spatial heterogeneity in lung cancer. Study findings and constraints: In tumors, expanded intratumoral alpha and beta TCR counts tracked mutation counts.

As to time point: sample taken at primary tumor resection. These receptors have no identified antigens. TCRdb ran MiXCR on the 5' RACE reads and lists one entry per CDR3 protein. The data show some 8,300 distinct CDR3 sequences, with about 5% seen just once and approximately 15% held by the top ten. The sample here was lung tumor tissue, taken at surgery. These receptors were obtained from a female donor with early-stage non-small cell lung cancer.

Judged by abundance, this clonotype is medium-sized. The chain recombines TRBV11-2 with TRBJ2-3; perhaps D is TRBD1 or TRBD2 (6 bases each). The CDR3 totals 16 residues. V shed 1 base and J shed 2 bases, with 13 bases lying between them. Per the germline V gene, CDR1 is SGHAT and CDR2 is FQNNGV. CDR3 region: CASSLVGGGPTDTQYF. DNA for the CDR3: TGTGCCAGCAGCTTAGTCGGGGGCGGGCCCACAGATACGCAGTATTTT.

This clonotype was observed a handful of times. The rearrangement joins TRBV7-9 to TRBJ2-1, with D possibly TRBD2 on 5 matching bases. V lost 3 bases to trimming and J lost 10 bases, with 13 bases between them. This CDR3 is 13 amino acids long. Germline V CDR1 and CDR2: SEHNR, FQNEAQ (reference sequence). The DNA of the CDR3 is TGTGCCAGCAGCTTTGGACTCCAAGGAGAGCAGTTCTTC. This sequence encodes CASSFGLQGEQFF.

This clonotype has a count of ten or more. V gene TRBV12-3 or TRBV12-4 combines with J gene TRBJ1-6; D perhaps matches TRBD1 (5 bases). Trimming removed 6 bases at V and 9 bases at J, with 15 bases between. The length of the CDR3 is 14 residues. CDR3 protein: CASSLQGGFSPLHF. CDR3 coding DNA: TGTGCCAGCAGCCTCCAGGGCGGATTTTCACCCCTCCACTTT.

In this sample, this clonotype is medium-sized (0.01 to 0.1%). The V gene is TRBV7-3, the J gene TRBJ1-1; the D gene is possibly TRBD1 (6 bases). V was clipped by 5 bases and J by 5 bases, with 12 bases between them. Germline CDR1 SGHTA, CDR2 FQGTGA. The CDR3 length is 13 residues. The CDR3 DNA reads TGTGCCAGCAGCAAAGGGACAATTACTGAAGCTTTCTTT. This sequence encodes CASSKGTITEAFF.

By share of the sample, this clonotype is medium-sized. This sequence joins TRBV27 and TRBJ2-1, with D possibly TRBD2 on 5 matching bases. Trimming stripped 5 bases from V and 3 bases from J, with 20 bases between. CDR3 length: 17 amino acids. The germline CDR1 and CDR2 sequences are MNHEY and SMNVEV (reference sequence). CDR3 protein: CASSPKDYWGYYNEQFF. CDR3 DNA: TGTGCCAGCAGTCCCAAAGACTACTGGGGTTACTACAATGAGCAGTTCTTC.

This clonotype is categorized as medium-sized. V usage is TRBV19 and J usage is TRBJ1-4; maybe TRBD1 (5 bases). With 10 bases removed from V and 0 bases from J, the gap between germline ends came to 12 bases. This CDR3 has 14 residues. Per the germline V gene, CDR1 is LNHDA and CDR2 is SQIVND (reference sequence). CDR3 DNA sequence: TGTGCCACCCGGGACTTAGCAACTAATGAAAAACTGTTTTTT. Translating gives CATRDLATNEKLFF.

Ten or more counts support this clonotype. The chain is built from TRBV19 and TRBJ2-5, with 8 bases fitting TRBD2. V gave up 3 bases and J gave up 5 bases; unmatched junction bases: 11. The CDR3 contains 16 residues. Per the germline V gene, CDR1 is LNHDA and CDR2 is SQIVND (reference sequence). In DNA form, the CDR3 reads TGTGCCAGTAGTATCGGGGGGGACTATCCACGGGAGACCCAGTACTTC. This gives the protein CASSIGGDYPRETQYF.

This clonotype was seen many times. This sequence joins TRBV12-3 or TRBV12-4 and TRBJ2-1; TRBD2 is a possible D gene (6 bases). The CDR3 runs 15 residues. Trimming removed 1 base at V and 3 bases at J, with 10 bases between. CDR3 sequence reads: CASSLGREDYNEQFF. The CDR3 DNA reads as TGTGCCAGCAGTTTAGGAAGGGAGGACTACAATGAGCAGTTCTTC.

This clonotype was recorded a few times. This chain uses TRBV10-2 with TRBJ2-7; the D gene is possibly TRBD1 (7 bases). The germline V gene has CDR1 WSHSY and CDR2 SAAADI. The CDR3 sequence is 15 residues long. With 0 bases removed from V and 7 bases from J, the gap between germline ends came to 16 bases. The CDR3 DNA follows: TGCGCCAGCAGTGAGTCGGTACCGACAGGGAGGGAGCAGTACTTC. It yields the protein CASSESVPTGREQYF.

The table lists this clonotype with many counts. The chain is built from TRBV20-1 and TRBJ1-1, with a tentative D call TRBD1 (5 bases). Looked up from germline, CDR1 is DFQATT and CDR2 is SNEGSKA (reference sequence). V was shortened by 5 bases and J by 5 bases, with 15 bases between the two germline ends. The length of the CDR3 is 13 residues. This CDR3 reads CSAGYIGGTEAFF. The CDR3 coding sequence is TGCAGTGCTGGCTACATTGGGGGGACTGAAGCTTTCTTT.

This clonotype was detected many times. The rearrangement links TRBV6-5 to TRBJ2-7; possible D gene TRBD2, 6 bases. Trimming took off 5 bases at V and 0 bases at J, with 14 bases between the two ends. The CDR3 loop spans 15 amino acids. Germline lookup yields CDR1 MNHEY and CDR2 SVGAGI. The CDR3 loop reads CASSPPTGSSYEQYF. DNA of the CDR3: TGTGCCAGCAGTCCTCCGACCGGGAGCTCCTACGAGCAGTACTTC.

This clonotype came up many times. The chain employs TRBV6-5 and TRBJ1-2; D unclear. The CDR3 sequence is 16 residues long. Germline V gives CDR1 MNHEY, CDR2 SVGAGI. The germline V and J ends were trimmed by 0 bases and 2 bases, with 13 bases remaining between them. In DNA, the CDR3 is TGTGCCAGCAGTTACTCGCCATACAAAAAGAACTATGGCTACACCTTC. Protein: CASSYSPYKKNYGYTF.

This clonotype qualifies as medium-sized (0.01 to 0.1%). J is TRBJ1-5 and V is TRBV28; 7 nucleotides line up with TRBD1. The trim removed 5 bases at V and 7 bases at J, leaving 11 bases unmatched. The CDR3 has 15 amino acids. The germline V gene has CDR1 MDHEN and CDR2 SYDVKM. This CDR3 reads CASSPDRAGWQPQHF. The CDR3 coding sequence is TGTGCCAGCAGTCCAGACAGGGCGGGGTGGCAGCCCCAGCATTTT.

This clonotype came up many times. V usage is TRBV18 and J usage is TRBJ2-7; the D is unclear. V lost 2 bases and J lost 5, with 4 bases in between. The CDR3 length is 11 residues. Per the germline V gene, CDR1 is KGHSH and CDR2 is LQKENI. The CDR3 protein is CASSPGHEQYF. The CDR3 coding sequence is TGTGCCAGCTCACCAGGACACGAGCAGTACTTC.

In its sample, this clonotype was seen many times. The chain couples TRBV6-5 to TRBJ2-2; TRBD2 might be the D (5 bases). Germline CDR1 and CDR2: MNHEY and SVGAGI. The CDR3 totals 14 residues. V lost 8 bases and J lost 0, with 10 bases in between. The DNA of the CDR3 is TGTGCCAGCCGGGGTGGGGCGAACACCGGGGAGCTGTTTTTT. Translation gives CASRGGANTGELFF.

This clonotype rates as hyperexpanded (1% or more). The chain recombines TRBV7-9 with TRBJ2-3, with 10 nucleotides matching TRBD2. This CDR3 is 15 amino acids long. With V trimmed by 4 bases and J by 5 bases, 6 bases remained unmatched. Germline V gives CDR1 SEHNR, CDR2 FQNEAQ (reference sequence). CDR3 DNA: TGTGCCAGCAGCTCAAGCGGGAGGGCCATAGATACGCAGTATTTT. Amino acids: CASSSSGRAIDTQYF.

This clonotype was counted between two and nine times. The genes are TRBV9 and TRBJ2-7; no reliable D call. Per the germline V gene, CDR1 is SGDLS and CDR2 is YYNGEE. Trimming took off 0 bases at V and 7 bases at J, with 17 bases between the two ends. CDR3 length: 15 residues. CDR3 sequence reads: CASSVDSSGNLEQYF. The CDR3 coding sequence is TGTGCCAGCAGCGTAGATAGTAGTGGCAACTTGGAGCAGTACTTC.

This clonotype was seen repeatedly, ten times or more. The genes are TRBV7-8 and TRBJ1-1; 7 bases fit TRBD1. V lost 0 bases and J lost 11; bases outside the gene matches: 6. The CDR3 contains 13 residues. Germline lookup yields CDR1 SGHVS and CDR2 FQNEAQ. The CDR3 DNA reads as TGTGCCAGCAGCTTAGCGGGGGACAGTGTGGCTTTCTTT. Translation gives CASSLAGDSVAFF.

The CDR3 DNA follows: TGTGCCATCAGTAAGGGGAACACTGAAGCTTTCTTT. Translating it yields CAISKGNTEAFF. J is TRBJ1-1 and V is TRBV10-3; D uncertain. V gave up 5 bases and J gave up 1 base, with 5 bases separating them. The CDR3 runs to 12 residues. Germline V gives CDR1 ENHRY, CDR2 SYGVKD.

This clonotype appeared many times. CDR3 bases: TGTGCCTGGAGTGTAAGAGTAAACACTGAAGCTTTCTTT. This codes for CAWSVRVNTEAFF. The chain couples TRBV30 to TRBJ1-1; no definite D call. The CDR3 spans 13 residues. Trimming removed 0 bases from V and 2 bases from J, with 7 bases in between. Germline V lookup: CDR1 GTSNPN, CDR2 SVGIG (reference sequence).

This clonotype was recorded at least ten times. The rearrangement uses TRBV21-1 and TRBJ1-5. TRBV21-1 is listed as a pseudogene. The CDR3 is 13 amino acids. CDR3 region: CASKWGVDQPQHF. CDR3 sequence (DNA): TGTGCCAGCAAATGGGGAGTCGATCAGCCCCAGCATTTT.

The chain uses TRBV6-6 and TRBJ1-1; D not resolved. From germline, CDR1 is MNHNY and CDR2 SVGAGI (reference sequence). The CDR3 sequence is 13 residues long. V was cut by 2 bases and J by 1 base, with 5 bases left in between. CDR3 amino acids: CASSYTGNTEAFF. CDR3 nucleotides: TGTGCCAGCAGTTACACCGGGAACACTGAAGCTTTCTTT.

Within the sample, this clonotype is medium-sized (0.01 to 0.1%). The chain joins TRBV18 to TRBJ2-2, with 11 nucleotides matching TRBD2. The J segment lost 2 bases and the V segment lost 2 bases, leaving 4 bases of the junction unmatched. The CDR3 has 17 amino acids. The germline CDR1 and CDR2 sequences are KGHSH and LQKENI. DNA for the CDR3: TGTGCCAGCTCACCAGAACTAGCGGGAGTTAACACCGGGGAGCTGTTTTTT. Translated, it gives CASSPELAGVNTGELFF.

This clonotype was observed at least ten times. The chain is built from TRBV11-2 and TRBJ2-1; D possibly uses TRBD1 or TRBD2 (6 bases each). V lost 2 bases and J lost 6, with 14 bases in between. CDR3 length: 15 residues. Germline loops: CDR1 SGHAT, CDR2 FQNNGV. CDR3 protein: CASSLTPGARNEQFF. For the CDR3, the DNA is TGTGCCAGCAGCTTAACTCCGGGGGCTCGCAATGAGCAGTTCTTC.

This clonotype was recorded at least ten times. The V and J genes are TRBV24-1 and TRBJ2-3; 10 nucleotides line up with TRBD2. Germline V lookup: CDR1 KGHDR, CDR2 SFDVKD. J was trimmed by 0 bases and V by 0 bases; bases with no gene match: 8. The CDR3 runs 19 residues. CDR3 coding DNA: TGTGCCACCAGTGATTTGCGAGGACTAGCGGACACCAGCACAGATACGCAGTATTTT. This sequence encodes CATSDLRGLADTSTDTQYF.

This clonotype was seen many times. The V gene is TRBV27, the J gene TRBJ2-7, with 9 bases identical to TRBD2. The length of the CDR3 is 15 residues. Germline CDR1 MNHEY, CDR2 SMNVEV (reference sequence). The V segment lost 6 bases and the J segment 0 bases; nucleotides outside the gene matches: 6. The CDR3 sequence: CASRPGLAISYEQYF. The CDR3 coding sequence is TGTGCCAGCAGACCCGGACTAGCGATCTCCTACGAGCAGTACTTC.

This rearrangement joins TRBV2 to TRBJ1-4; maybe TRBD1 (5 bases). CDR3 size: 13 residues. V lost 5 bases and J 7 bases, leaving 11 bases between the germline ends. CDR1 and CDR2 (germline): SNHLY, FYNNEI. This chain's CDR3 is CASSRQWGEKLFF. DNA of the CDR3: TGTGCCAGCAGTCGACAGTGGGGTGAAAAACTGTTTTTT. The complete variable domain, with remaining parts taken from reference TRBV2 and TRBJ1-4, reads EPEVTQTPSHQVTQMGQEVILRCVPISNHLYFYWYRQILGQKVEFLVSFYNNEISEKSEIFDDQFSVERPDGSNFTLKIRSTKLEDSAMYFCASSRQWGEKLFFGSGTQLSVL.

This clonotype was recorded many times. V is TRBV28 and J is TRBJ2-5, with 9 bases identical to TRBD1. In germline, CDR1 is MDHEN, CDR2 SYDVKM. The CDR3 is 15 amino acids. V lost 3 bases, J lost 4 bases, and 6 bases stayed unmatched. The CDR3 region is CASSLEQGARETQYF. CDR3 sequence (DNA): TGTGCCAGCAGTTTGGAACAGGGGGCGCGAGAGACCCAGTACTTC.

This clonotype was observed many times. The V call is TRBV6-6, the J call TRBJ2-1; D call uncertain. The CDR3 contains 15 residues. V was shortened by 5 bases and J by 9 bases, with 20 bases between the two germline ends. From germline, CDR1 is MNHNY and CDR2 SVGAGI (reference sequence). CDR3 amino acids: CASSTAPAMEREQFF. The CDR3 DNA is TGTGCCAGCAGTACCGCCCCGGCGATGGAGCGTGAGCAGTTCTTC.

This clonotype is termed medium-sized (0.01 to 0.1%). CDR3 protein: CAISVQDTDTQYF. CDR3 DNA sequence: TGTGCCATCAGTGTTCAGGACACAGATACGCAGTATTTT. The gene calls are TRBV10-3 and TRBJ2-3; D is undetermined. The CDR3 loop spans 13 amino acids. V gave up 4 bases and J gave up 2 bases, with 7 bases separating them. Germline lookup yields CDR1 ENHRY and CDR2 SYGVKD.

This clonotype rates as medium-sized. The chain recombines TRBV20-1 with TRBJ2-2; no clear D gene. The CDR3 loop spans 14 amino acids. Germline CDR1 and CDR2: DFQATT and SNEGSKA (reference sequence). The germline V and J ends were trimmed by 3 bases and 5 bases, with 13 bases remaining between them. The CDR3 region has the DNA TGCAGTGCTAGGAAAGCGTTTCAAACCGGGGAGCTGTTTTTT. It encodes CSARKAFQTGELFF.